The clone carrying this TCR beta chain was seen at least ten times. The data belong to a study of blood T cells in healthy people across ages. Per individual sample, total RNA of at least 5 micrograms was extracted. The authors ran a second PCR of roughly 7 to 11 cycles using a sample-barcoded 5' primer and a J-beta primer mix. TCRdb reanalysed the 5' RACE reads using MiXCR and keeps one entry per CDR3 protein. The data hold 650,000 to 700,000 distinct CDR3 sequences, with over 40% observed a single time. The CDR3 runs to 15 residues. CDR1 is MNHNS, CDR2 SASEGT, per germline. The trim removed 6 bases at V and 2 bases at J, leaving 6 bases unmatched.

The chain links TRBV6-1 to TRBJ2-1; TRBD2 agrees at 8 bases. Sequencing used blood. The receptor was derived from a woman aged 80 or over in good health. CDR3 sequence: CASRGGRSAYNEQFF. CDR3 sequence (DNA): TGTGCCAGCAGGGGCGGGAGGAGCGCCTACAATGAGCAGTTCTTC.